This paragraph covers one TCR beta chain sequence. What it binds is not known. Everyone who donated was a healthy bone marrow donor. Amplification used 60 Vbeta primers and 13 Jbeta primers. The data were produced by immunoSEQ multiplex PCR, yet TCRdb's version contains in-frame clones alone and is incomplete. The sample holds approximately 180,000 clones, 77% seen once. CDR3 length equals 15 residues. Germline V gene data show CDR1 as LNHDA and CDR2 as SQIVND (reference sequence). V lost 0 bases, J lost 0 bases, and 8 bases lay in between. The data stem from a study of cytomegalovirus exposure and HLA in healthy donors. Study-wide results and limits: Donors were assumed by presence/absence analyses to have roughly uniform sequencing depth. There were about 160 TCR beta chains listed as cytomegalovirus-associated.

This chain joins TRBV19 and TRBJ1-1; no reliable D call. The sample taken for sequencing was PBMCs. The clonotype originates from a woman younger than 45 in good health and CMV-seropositive. For the CDR3, the DNA is TGTGCCAGTAGTATAGATTTAGGAGTGAACACTGAAGCTTTCTTT. This translates into CASSIDLGVNTEAFF.